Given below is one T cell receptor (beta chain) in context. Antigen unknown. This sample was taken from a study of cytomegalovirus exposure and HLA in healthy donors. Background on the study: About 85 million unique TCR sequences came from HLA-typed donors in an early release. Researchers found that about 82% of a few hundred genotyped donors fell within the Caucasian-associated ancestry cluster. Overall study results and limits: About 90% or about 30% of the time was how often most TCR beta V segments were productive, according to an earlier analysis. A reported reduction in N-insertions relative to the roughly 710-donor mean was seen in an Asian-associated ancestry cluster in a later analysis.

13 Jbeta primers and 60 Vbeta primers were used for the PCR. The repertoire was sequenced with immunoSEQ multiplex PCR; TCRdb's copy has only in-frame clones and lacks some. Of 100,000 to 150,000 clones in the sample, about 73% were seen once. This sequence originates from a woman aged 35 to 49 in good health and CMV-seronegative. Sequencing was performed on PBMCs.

Here the CDR3 reads CAISADLNEQFF. The CDR3 nucleotides are TGTGCCATCAGCGCCGACTTGAATGAGCAGTTCTTC. The J gene is TRBJ2-1, the V gene TRBV10-3; no reliable D call. CDR3 length equals 12 residues. Germline CDR1 and CDR2: ENHRY and SYGVKD. V was cut by 6 bases and J by 7 bases, with 10 bases left in between.